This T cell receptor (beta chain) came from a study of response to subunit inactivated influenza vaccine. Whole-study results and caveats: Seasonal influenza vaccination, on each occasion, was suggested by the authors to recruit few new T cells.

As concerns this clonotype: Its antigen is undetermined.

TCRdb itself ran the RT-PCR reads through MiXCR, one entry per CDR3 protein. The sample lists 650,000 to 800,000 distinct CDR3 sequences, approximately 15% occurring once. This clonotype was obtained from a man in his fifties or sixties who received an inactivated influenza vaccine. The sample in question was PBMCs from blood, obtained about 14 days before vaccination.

This CDR3 is CASRGTQGPITEAFF. Written as DNA, the CDR3 is TGTGCCAGCAGGGGGACACAGGGACCCATCACTGAAGCTTTCTTT. The V call is TRBV12-3 or TRBV12-4, the J call TRBJ1-1, with a weak D call TRBD1 (6 bases). V was trimmed by 6 bases and J by 4 bases, leaving 18 bases between them. The CDR3 runs to 15 residues.